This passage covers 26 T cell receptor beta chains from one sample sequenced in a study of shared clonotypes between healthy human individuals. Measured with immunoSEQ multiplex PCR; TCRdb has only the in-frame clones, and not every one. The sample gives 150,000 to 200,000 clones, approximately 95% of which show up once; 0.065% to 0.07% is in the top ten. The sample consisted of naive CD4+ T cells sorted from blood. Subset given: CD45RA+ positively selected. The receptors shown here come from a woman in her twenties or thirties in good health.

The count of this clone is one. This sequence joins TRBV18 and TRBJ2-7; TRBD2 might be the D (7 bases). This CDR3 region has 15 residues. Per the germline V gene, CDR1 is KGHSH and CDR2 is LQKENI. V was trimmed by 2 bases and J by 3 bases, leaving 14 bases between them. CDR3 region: CASSPGGGQFYEQYF. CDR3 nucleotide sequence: TGTGCCAGCTCACCAGGGGGGGGGCAATTCTACGAGCAGTACTTC.

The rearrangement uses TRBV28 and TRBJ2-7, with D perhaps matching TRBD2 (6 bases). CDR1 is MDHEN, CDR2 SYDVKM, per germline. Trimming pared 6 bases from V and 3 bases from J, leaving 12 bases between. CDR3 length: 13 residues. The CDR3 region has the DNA TGTGCCAGCAGCCCGGGGGTGAACTACGAGCAGTACTTC. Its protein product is CASSPGVNYEQYF.

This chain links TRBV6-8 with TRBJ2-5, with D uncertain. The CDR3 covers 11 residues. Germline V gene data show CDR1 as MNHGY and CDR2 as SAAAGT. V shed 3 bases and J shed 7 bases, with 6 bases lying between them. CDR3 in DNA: TGTGCCAGCAGTTATATTCTGACCCAGTACTTC. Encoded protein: CASSYILTQYF.

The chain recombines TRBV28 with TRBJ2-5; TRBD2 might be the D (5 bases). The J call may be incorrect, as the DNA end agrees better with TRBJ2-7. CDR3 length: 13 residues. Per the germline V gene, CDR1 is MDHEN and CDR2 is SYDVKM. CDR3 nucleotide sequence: TGTGCCAGCAGTTTCCGGGACTCCTACGAGCAGTACTTC. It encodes CASSFRDSYEQYF.

The CDR3 region has the DNA TGTGCCTGGAGCTACGGAACCTACGAGCAGTACTTC. It encodes CAWSYGTYEQYF. This rearrangement joins TRBV30 to TRBJ2-7; D remains unclear. The V and J ends lost 3 bases and 2 bases respectively, with 8 bases between them. Per germline, CDR1 GTSNPN and CDR2 SVGIG (reference sequence). The CDR3 sequence is 12 residues long.

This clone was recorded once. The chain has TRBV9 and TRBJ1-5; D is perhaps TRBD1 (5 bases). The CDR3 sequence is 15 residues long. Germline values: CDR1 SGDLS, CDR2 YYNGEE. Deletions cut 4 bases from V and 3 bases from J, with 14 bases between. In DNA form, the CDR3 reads TGTGCCAGCAGCTCGGGGACGGTCTCCAATCAGCCCCAGCATTTT. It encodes CASSSGTVSNQPQHF.

The CDR3 spells CASSLEAGGHSEAFF. The CDR3, as DNA: TGCGCCAGCAGCTTGGAGGCAGGGGGCCACTCTGAAGCTTTCTTT. This chain uses TRBV5-1 with TRBJ1-1; 8 bases agree with TRBD1. Losses at the gene ends were 0 bases for V and 6 bases for J; bases not matched to a gene: 7. The germline V gene has CDR1 SGHRS and CDR2 YFSETQ. The CDR3 has 15 residues.

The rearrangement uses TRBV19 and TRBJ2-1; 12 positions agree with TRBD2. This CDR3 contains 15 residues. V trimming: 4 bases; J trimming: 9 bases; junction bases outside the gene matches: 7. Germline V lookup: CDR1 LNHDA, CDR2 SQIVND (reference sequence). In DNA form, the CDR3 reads TGTGCCAGTAGTACTGTACTAGCGGGAGGCGGTGAGCAGTTCTTC. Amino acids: CASSTVLAGGGEQFF.

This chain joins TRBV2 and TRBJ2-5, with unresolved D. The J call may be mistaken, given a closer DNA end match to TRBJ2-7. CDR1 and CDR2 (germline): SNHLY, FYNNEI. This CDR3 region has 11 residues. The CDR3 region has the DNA TGTGCCAGCAGTGTCAGCTACGAGCAGTACTTC. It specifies CASSVSYEQYF.

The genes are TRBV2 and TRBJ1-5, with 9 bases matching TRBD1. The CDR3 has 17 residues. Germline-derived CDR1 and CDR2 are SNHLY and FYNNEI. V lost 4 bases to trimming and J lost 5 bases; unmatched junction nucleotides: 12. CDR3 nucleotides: TGTGCCAGCAGTGCAAGTCCGGGACAGGGAGGATATCAGCCCCAGCATTTT. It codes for CASSASPGQGGYQPQHF.

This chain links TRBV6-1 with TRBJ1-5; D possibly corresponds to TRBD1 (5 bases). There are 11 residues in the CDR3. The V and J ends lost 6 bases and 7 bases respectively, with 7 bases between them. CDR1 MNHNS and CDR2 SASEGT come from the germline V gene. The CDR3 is CASRGGQPQHF. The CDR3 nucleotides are TGTGCCAGCAGGGGGGGACAGCCCCAGCATTTT.

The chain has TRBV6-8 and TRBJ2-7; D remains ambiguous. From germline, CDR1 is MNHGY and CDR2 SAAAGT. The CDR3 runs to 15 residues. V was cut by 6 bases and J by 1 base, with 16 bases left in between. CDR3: CASRSDSGRSYEQYF. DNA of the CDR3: TGTGCCAGCAGAAGCGACTCCGGTAGGTCCTACGAGCAGTACTTC.

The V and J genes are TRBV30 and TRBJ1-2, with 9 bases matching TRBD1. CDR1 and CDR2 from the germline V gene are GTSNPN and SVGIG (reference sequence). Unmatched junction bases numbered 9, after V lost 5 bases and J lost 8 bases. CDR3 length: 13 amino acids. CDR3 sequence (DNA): TGTGCCTGGGCAAGACAGGGGGTGGGAGGCTACACCTTC. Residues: CAWARQGVGGYTF.

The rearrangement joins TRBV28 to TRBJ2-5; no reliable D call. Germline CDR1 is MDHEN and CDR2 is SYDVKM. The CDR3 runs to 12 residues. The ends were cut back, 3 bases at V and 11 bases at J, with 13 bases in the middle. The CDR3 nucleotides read TGTGCCAGCAGTTTTAAGGTGTTCGGGCAGTACTTC. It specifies CASSFKVFGQYF.

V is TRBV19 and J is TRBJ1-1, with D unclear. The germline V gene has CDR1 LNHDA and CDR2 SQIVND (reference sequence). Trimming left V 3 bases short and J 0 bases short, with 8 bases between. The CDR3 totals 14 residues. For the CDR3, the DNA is TGTGCCAGTAGTATCGGGGTCATGAACACTGAAGCTTTCTTT. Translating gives CASSIGVMNTEAFF.

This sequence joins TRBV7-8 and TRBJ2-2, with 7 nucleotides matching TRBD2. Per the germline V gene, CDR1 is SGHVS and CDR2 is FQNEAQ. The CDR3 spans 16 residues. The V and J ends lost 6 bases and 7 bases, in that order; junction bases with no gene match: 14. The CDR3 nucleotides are TGTGCCAGCAGACACTGGCGGGAGAAGCGTAACGGGGAGCTGTTTTTT. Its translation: CASRHWREKRNGELFF.

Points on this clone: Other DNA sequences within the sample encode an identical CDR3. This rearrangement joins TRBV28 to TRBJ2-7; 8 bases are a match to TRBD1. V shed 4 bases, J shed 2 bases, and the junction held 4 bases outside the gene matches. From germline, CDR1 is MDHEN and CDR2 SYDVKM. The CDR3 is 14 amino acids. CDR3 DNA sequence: TGTGCCAGCAGTTCAGGACAGGGCCCCTACGAGCAGTACTTC. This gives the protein CASSSGQGPYEQYF.

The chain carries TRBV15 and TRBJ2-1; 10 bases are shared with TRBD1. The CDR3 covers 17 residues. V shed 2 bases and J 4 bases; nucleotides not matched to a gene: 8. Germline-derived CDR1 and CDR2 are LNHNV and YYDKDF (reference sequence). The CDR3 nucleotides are TGTGCCACCAGCAGACCTCCGGGGACAGGGGTTTACAATGAGCAGTTCTTC. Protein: CATSRPPGTGVYNEQFF.

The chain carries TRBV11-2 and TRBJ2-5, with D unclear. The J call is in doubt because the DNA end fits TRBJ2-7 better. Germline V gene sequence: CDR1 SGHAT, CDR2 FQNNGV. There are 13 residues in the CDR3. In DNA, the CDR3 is TGTGCCAGCAGCTTAGACCGCAGCAACGAGCAGTACTTC. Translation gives CASSLDRSNEQYF.

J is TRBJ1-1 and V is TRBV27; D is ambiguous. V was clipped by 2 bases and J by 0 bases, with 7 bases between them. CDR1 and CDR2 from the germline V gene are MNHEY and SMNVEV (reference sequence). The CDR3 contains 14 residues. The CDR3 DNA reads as TGTGCCAGCAGTTTAGCTCCGCTGAACACTGAAGCTTTCTTT. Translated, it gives CASSLAPLNTEAFF.

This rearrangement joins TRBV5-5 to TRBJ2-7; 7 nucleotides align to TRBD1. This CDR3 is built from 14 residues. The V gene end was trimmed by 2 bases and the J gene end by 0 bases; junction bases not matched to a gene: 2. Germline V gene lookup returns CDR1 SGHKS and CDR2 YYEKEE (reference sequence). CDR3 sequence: CASSLQGHSYEQYF. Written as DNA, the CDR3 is TGTGCCAGCAGCTTACAGGGGCACTCCTACGAGCAGTACTTC. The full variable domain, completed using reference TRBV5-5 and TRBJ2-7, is DAGVTQSPTHLIKTRGQQVTLRCSPISGHKSVSWYQQVLGQGPQFIFQYYEKEERGRGNFPDRFSARQFPNYSSELNVNALLLGDSALYLCASSLQGHSYEQYFGPGTRLTVT.

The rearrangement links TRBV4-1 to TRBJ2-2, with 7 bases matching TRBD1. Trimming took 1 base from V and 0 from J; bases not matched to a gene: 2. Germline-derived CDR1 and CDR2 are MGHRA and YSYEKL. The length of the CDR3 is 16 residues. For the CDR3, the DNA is TGCGCCAGCAGCCAAGTGGGGACAGCGAACACCGGGGAGCTGTTTTTT. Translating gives CASSQVGTANTGELFF.

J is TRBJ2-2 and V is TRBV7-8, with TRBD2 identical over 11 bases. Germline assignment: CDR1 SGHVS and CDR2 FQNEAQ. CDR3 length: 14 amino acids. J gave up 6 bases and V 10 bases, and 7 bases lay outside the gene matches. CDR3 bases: TGTGCCACCGGCGCTAGCGGGAGGTCCGGGGAGCTGTTTTTT. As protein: CATGASGRSGELFF.

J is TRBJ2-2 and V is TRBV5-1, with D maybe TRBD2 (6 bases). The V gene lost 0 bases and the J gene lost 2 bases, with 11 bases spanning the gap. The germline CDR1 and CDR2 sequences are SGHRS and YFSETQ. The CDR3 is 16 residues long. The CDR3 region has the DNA TGCGCCAGCAGCTTGGCTTTAGCGGACAACACCGGGGAGCTGTTTTTT. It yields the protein CASSLALADNTGELFF.

This CDR3 is CASSQDREAAASYEQYF. The CDR3 DNA reads TGCGCCAGCAGCCAAGATAGGGAGGCAGCGGCTTCCTACGAGCAGTACTTC. The chain uses TRBV4-1 and TRBJ2-7; D possibly corresponds to TRBD2 (6 bases). The CDR3 spans 17 residues. Germline V gene lookup returns CDR1 MGHRA and CDR2 YSYEKL. The germline V and J ends were trimmed by 0 bases and 1 base, with 16 bases remaining between them.

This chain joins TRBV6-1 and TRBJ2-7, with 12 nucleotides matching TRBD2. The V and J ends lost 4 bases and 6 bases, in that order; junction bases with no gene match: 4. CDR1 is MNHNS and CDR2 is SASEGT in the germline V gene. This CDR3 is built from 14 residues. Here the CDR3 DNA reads TGTGCCAGCAGTGTAACTAGCGGGGGGCGCGAGCAGTACTTC. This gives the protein CASSVTSGGREQYF.